This TCR beta chain was recovered during a study of blood T cell repertoires in COVID-19. About the study: Samples representing acute and convalescent COVID-19 were sourced from the United States, Italy and Spain. In each case, the material was cDNA or gDNA derived from T cells, B-cell-depleted T cells, or PBMCs.

Germline V gives CDR1 KGHSH, CDR2 LQKENI. The CDR3 is made up of 18 amino acids. J was trimmed by 0 bases and V by 6 bases; bases with no gene match: 15. Per the original methods: Amplifying reference gene primers gave estimates of nucleated cell counts. The protocol was immunoSEQ multiplex PCR, while the TCRdb copy is restricted to in-frame clones and leaves out a portion. For V, J and clone size, that table is used; D and trimming come from the DNA. Among 55,000 to 70,000 clones listed, about nine tenths were seen once. The chain links TRBV18 to TRBJ2-7; 9 nucleotides line up with TRBD2. This clonotype was sampled from a man in his sixties with acute or convalescent COVID-19. Sequencing was performed on peripheral blood. CDR3 DNA sequence: TGTGCCAGCTCTATAACGACTAGCGGAGGGACCAGCTCCTACGAGCAGTACTTC. It translates to CASSITTSGGTSSYEQYF.